These T cell receptor beta chains were read from a single sample in a study of T cell responses to AZD1222 COVID-19 vaccine. Only in-frame clones appear in the TCRdb table, and some are missing; sequencing was by immunoSEQ multiplex PCR. The top ten clones hold less than 3.5% of a sample with just under 100,000 clones, 88% of them seen once. The sequencing used peripheral blood, collected on day 0 of AZD1222 vaccination. The receptors come from an adult in good health. CDR3s include the opening cysteine and the closing phenylalanine or tryptophan. Each record gives: D gene, J gene, clone size, V gene, CDR3 DNA, CDR3 protein. D genes are given only for firm matches. A clone size is listed for some rows: how often the clone was seen (once, few, many), or a class if it is expanded.

>TRBD1|TRBJ2-5|NA|TRBV5-1
TGCGCCAGCAGCTTTACCTGGACAGGGCCACAAGGGACCCAGTACTTC
CASSFTWTGPQGTQYF
>NA|TRBJ2-1|NA|TRBV11-3
TGTGCCAGCAGATCCAACAATGAGCAGTTCTTC
CASRSNNEQFF
>TRBD1|TRBJ1-1|NA|TRBV10-3
TGTGCCATCAGACAGGGGAATGGAGCTTTCTTT
CAIRQGNGAFF
>NA|TRBJ2-2|once|TRBV10-1
TGCGCCAGCAGTGCTGGGTCGAACACCGGGGAGCTGTTTTTT
CASSAGSNTGELFF
>NA|TRBJ2-2|NA|TRBV7-2
TGTGCCAGCAGCCCCGTGGCGGGGCTCTACACCGGGGAGCTGTTTTTT
CASSPVAGLYTGELFF
>NA|TRBJ2-2|NA|TRBV2
TGTGCCAGCAGGGCCAGGGGGGGAAACACCGGGGAGCTGTTTTTT
CASRARGGNTGELFF
>NA|TRBJ1-1|NA|TRBV2
TGTGCCAGCAGTGGTGACATCTACACTGAAGCTTTCTTT
CASSGDIYTEAFF
>TRBD1|TRBJ1-6|few|TRBV6-5
TGTGCCAGCAGAAGGACAGGGTTTTATTCACCCCTCCACTTT
CASRRTGFYSPLHF
>NA|TRBJ1-1|NA|TRBV19
TGTGCCAGTAGATGGCAGTTTGAAGCTTTCTTT
CASRWQFEAFF
>TRBD2|TRBJ2-1|NA|TRBV7-9
TGTGCCAGCAGCTCCTCCCGGACTAGCGGGGGGGACTATGAGCAGTTCTTC
CASSSSRTSGGDYEQFF
>NA|TRBJ1-2|NA|TRBV19
TGTGCCAGTAGTCCCCTAGGCGGGAGGTACACCTTC
CASSPLGGRYTF
>NA|TRBJ2-2|NA|TRBV29-1
TGCAGCGTTGCCCGTGATAACACCGGGGAGCTGTTTTTT
CSVARDNTGELFF
>NA|TRBJ2-2|few|TRBV11-2
TGTGCCAGCGTCTCGGGGACGAACACCGGGGAGCTGTTTTTT
CASVSGTNTGELFF
>NA|TRBJ1-5|once|TRBV6-1
TGTGCCAGCAGTGAAAGGGATCTGCAGCCCCAGCATTTT
CASSERDLQPQHF
>NA|TRBJ2-7|NA|TRBV19
TGTGCCAGTAGTATTGACACCTCCTACGAGCAGTACTTC
CASSIDTSYEQYF
>NA|TRBJ1-5|NA|TRBV27
TGTGCCAGCAGTGGGACGCACTCAGGGGACCAGCCCCAGCATTTT
CASSGTHSGDQPQHF
>NA|TRBJ1-2|NA|TRBV2
TGTGCCAGCAGCGAGGACAGAATAACCAGCGGCTACACCTTC
CASSEDRITSGYTF
>NA|TRBJ2-7|NA|TRBV5-8
TGTGCCAGCAGCTTGCGGTCAGGGGCCACCTACGAGCAGTACTTC
CASSLRSGATYEQYF
>TRBD2|TRBJ2-5|NA|TRBV18
TGTGCCAGCTCCCGCGGACTAGCGGGGGGGCCCGAGACCCAGTACTTC
CASSRGLAGGPETQYF
>NA|TRBJ1-6|NA|TRBV9
TGTGCCAGCAACGCCCTTAATTCACCCCTCCACTTT
CASNALNSPLHF
>NA|TRBJ2-7|NA|TRBV30
TGTGCCTGTGGACGTGGTCGCGACGAGCAGTACTTC
CACGRGRDEQYF
>NA|TRBJ1-1|NA|TRBV19
TGTGCCAGTAGTCGTGTCATGAACACTGAAGCTTTCTTT
CASSRVMNTEAFF
>NA|TRBJ1-1|NA|TRBV6-5
TGTGCCAGCAGGCAGGGCGCCACTGAAGCTTTCTTT
CASRQGATEAFF
>NA|TRBJ2-1|few|TRBV10-1
TGCGCCAGCAGTGAGGGGAAGTCTGAGCAGTTCTTC
CASSEGKSEQFF
>TRBD1|TRBJ2-7|few|TRBV2
TGTGCCAGCAGTGAAGGAGGGGGCCACCACTACGAGCAGTACTTC
CASSEGGGHHYEQYF
>TRBD1|TRBJ1-4|NA|TRBV7-8
TGTGCCAGCAGCTCCCAGACAGGGATTAATGAAAAACTGTTTTTT
CASSSQTGINEKLFF
>TRBD1|TRBJ1-2|NA|TRBV6-5
TGTGCCAGCAGTCGGCCGGGACAGAAGAACTATGGCTACACCTTC
CASSRPGQKNYGYTF
>NA|TRBJ2-1|NA|TRBV28
TGTGCCAGCAGTTTAGGAAGGGTGGAGTTCTTC
CASSLGRVEFF
>TRBD1|TRBJ2-7|NA|TRBV28
TGTGCCAGCAGTTCCTCAGGGGGCGCTTACTACGAGCAGTACTTC
CASSSSGGAYYEQYF
>NA|TRBJ2-7|once|TRBV18
TGTGCCAGCTCCCTCGGGCGCGACGAGCAGTACTTC
CASSLGRDEQYF
>NA|TRBJ1-2|NA|TRBV6-5
TGTGCCAGCAGTTACTCGGGGCAGCTTGGCTATGGCTACACCTTC
CASSYSGQLGYGYTF
>NA|TRBJ1-4|NA|TRBV9
TGTGCCAGCAGCGTTACAGGGATGGGAGGTGAAAAACTGTTTTTT
CASSVTGMGGEKLFF
>NA|TRBJ1-2|NA|TRBV5-4
TGTGCCAGCAGCCCAGACAGAGACTATGGCTACACCTTC
CASSPDRDYGYTF
>NA|TRBJ1-2|NA|TRBV5-6
TGTGCCAGCAGCCTCTTGAGATCGTCTGGCTACACCTTC
CASSLLRSSGYTF
>NA|TRBJ2-1|NA|TRBV7-2
TGTGCCAGCAGCTTAGCTAGCTACAATGAGCAGTTCTTC
CASSLASYNEQFF
>NA|TRBJ2-5|NA|TRBV6-1
TGTGCCAGCAGTGAAGCAGAGACCCAGTACTTC
CASSEAETQYF
>NA|TRBJ1-3|NA|TRBV11-3
TGTGCCAGCAGCTTGGACAGTTCTTTCCCTGGAAACACCATATATTTT
CASSLDSSFPGNTIYF
>NA|TRBJ1-1|NA|TRBV28
TGTGCCAGCAGTTTCGATGACACCCTGAACACTGAAGCTTTCTTT
CASSFDDTLNTEAFF
>NA|TRBJ2-1|few|TRBV11-3
TGTGCCAGCAGCCCCGGGCCAGATTATTACAATGAGCAGTTCTTC
CASSPGPDYYNEQFF
>NA|TRBJ1-2|NA|TRBV3-1/TRBV3-2
TGTGCCAGCAGCCTCAGAGGGCATTCTAACTATGGCTACACCTTC
CASSLRGHSNYGYTF
>NA|TRBJ2-1|NA|TRBV7-2
TGTGCCAGCAGCTTTATGGGGCGGAGGGCGGGGAATGAGCAGTTCTTC
CASSFMGRRAGNEQFF
>NA|TRBJ1-1|NA|TRBV19
TGTGCCAGTAGTATAGGGGGCAGCTATGTCACTGAAGCTTTCTTT
CASSIGGSYVTEAFF
>NA|TRBJ2-2|NA|TRBV4-3
TGCGCCAGCAGCCAGGACTGGACGAACACCGGGGAGCTGTTTTTT
CASSQDWTNTGELFF
>NA|TRBJ1-1|once|TRBV5-5
TGTGCCAGCAGCTTGGGGACAGCCGAAGTTGTCGCTTTCTTT
CASSLGTAEVVAFF
>TRBD1|TRBJ1-2|NA|TRBV7-9
TGTGCCAGCAGCTCAACCCTCCGGGACAGGGGGCTCTATGGCTACACCTTC
CASSSTLRDRGLYGYTF
>NA|TRBJ2-1|NA|TRBV6-4
TGTGCCAGCAGCCGAGGGACCGGGACGTCCTCCTACAATGAGCAGTTCTTC
CASSRGTGTSSYNEQFF
>NA|TRBJ1-1|NA|TRBV19
TGTGCCAGTGACGGACGGAGGAACACTGAAGCTTTCTTT
CASDGRRNTEAFF
>NA|TRBJ2-1|NA|TRBV19
TGTGCCAGTAGTATGGCAGGGGTTGGTGAGCAGTTCTTC
CASSMAGVGEQFF
>NA|TRBJ2-1|NA|TRBV19
TGTGCCAGTAGTATGTCCCATAGCTCCTACAATGAGCAGTTCTTC
CASSMSHSSYNEQFF
>NA|TRBJ1-1|NA|TRBV30
TGTGCCAGGCGGAAGGGGACCTCAGGAGCTTTCTTT
CARRKGTSGAFF
>NA|TRBJ2-7|NA|TRBV3-1/TRBV3-2
TGTGCCAGCAGCCACTGCGAGGAACCAGATAGCCGGAGCTCCTACGAGCAGTACTTC
CASSHCEEPDSRSSYEQYF